Shown below are 28 T cell receptor beta chains from a single sample sequenced in a study of CXCR3-negative and CXCR3-positive naive CD8 T cells. The method, 5' RACE with UMI labels, was used to prepare the TRB cDNA libraries. Each CDR3 protein gets one entry in TCRdb, which reprocessed the 5' RACE reads and gives no DNA. Recorded for this sample: over 45,000 distinct CDR3 sequences. Sequencing was performed on naive CXCR3- CD8+ T cells from blood. As for subset: CD45RO-CCR7+CD27+CD95- naive CD8+ T cells lacking CXCR3 (TNR3-). These receptors were obtained from a human donor in good health. Some clones in this sample may be carry-over from other donors' samples.

V and J are TRBV14 and TRBJ2-5; TCRdb lists TRBD2, though no DNA is available to test this call. CDR1 and CDR2 from the germline V gene are SGHDN and FVKESK. The CDR3 covers 17 residues. CDR3 protein: CASSHRLAGGQQETQYF.

The chain is built from TRBV6-4 and TRBJ1-2; there is no DNA to check the TCRdb D call of TRBD1. Germline CDR1 is MRHNA and CDR2 is SNTAGT. The CDR3 runs 15 residues. The CDR3 reads CASSDNSGTVYGYTF.

This chain uses TRBV7-9 with TRBJ1-2; without DNA, the TCRdb call of TRBD1 cannot be checked. Germline CDR1 reads SEHNR; CDR2 reads FQNEAQ (reference sequence). The CDR3 is 18 amino acids. CDR3 region: CASSLVTPQGRTNYGYTF.

The chain has TRBV6-5 and TRBJ2-7; TCRdb outputs TRBD1, but without DNA this stays unchecked. Germline V gives CDR1 MNHEY, CDR2 SVGAGI. The CDR3 covers 17 residues. The CDR3 loop is CASSYSGQGYVLREQYF.

The chain couples TRBV7-7 to TRBJ2-5; with no DNA, the TCRdb D assignment of TRBD1 cannot be verified. The length of the CDR3 is 14 residues. Germline CDR1 reads SSHAT; CDR2 reads FNYEAQ (reference sequence). The CDR3 here is CSSSVGTDQETQYF.

This chain connects TRBV14 to TRBJ2-7. Per the germline V gene, CDR1 is SGHDN and CDR2 is FVKESK. CDR3 length: 12 residues. CDR3 amino acids: CASSQSPYEQYF.

The genes are TRBV29-1 and TRBJ2-1; TCRdb gives TRBD1 as the D gene, but with no DNA this cannot be confirmed. Per the germline V gene, CDR1 is SQVTM and CDR2 is ANQGSEA. This CDR3 is built from 15 residues. The CDR3 protein is CSGGPTPLSGNEQFF.

The chain has TRBV7-8 and TRBJ2-5; TCRdb's D gene call, TRBD2, goes unchecked for lack of DNA. This CDR3 is built from 16 residues. Per germline, CDR1 SGHVS and CDR2 FQNEAQ. CDR3 protein: CASSWARDTRGETQYF. Together with reference TRBV7-8 and TRBJ2-5, the CDR3 gives the full variable domain: GAGVSQSPRYKVAKRGQDVALRCDPISGHVSLFWYQQALGQGPEFLTYFQNEAQLDKSGLPSDRFFAERPEGSVSTLKIQRTQQEDSAVYLCASSWARDTRGETQYFGPGTRLLVL.

The V call is TRBV6-1, the J call TRBJ2-7; the D gene TCRdb calls, TRBD2, cannot be checked with no DNA. This CDR3 has 15 residues. Looked up from germline, CDR1 is MNHNS and CDR2 is SASEGT. CDR3 sequence: CASNPASGASYEQYF.

CDR3 amino acids: CSVEPDQETQYF. The rearrangement links TRBV29-1 to TRBJ2-5. This CDR3 comprises 12 residues. Germline V gene data show CDR1 as SQVTM and CDR2 as ANQGSEA. Looking up the rest from reference TRBV29-1 and TRBJ2-5 gives the full variable domain: SAVISQKPSRDICQRGTSLTIQCQVDSQVTMMFWYRQQPGQSLTLIATANQGSEATYESGFVIDKFPISRPNLTFSTLTVSNMSPEDSSIYLCSVEPDQETQYFGPGTRLLVL.

The genes are TRBV7-8 and TRBJ2-7; the TRBD1 assignment by TCRdb is unverifiable without DNA. Germline loops: CDR1 SGHVS, CDR2 FQNEAQ. CDR3 length: 14 residues. This CDR3 reads CASSPPGGPYEQYF.

The rearrangement joins TRBV4-1 to TRBJ2-3; the TCRdb D gene call, TRBD2, has no DNA to confirm it. Germline V gene lookup returns CDR1 MGHRA and CDR2 YSYEKL. This CDR3 has 17 residues. The CDR3 spells CASNQSHFSGLTDTQYF.

The chain has TRBV29-1 and TRBJ2-1; as DNA is missing, the TRBD1 call by TCRdb cannot be tested. CDR1 is SQVTM, CDR2 ANQGSEA, per germline. The CDR3 extends over 17 amino acids. CDR3 in amino acids: CSVEDPIRGSSYNEQFF.

The V gene is TRBV12-3 or TRBV12-4, the J gene TRBJ1-6. This CDR3 has 14 residues. The CDR3 loop is CASSLGSYNSPLHF.

CDR3 sequence reads: CASSETVPGTDTQYF. V is TRBV2 and J is TRBJ2-3. The CDR3 totals 15 residues. Germline V gives CDR1 SNHLY, CDR2 FYNNEI.

CDR3 residues: CASSLLTRADNEQFF. This chain joins TRBV5-1 and TRBJ2-1; the D call from TCRdb, TRBD2, cannot be confirmed without DNA. Germline loops: CDR1 SGHRS, CDR2 YFSETQ. This CDR3 spans 15 amino acids.

The V call is TRBV3-1, the J call TRBJ2-2; with no DNA, the TCRdb D assignment of TRBD1 cannot be verified. The germline V gene encodes CDR1 LGHDT and CDR2 YNNKEL (reference sequence). The CDR3 length is 17 residues. The CDR3 is CASSQKQGLSNAGELFF.

The J gene is TRBJ1-2, the V gene TRBV6-5. The CDR3 is made up of 12 amino acids. CDR1 MNHEY and CDR2 SVGAGI come from the germline V gene. The CDR3 spells CASRAGLGGYTF.

The rearrangement uses TRBV19 and TRBJ2-1. The CDR3 length is 17 residues. Germline values: CDR1 LNHDA, CDR2 SQIVND (reference sequence). The CDR3 loop is CASSIPPSRITYNEQFF.

The chain has TRBV11-2 and TRBJ2-3. Germline-derived CDR1 and CDR2 are SGHAT and FQNNGV. The CDR3 covers 17 residues. The CDR3 here is CASSYGSETRSTDTQYF. The full variable domain, rest sourced from reference TRBV11-2 and TRBJ2-3, is EAGVAQSPRYKIIEKRQSVAFWCNPISGHATLYWYQQILGQGPKLLIQFQNNGVVDDSQLPKDRFSAERLKGVDSTLKIQPAKLEDSAVYLCASSYGSETRSTDTQYFGPGTRLTVL.

This chain links TRBV4-3 with TRBJ2-7; TCRdb's D call, TRBD1, is unchecked because there is no DNA. Germline loops: CDR1 LGHNA, CDR2 YSLEER. The CDR3 runs 14 residues. The CDR3 spells CASSADRVGYEQYF.

This CDR3 is CSARDRTSGSYNEQFF. J is TRBJ2-1 and V is TRBV20-1; the D gene TCRdb calls, TRBD2, cannot be checked with no DNA. The CDR3 spans 16 residues. From germline, CDR1 is DFQATT and CDR2 SNEGSKA (reference sequence).

The chain has TRBV29-1 and TRBJ2-1; the D gene TCRdb calls, TRBD1, cannot be checked with no DNA. The CDR3 length is 14 residues. Germline assignment: CDR1 SQVTM and CDR2 ANQGSEA. CDR3 sequence reads: CSVRGTGGRDEQFF.

The chain recombines TRBV20-1 with TRBJ2-7. This CDR3 contains 13 residues. Per germline, CDR1 DFQATT and CDR2 SNEGSKA (reference sequence). CDR3 region: CSAIRTEFYEQYF.

Here the CDR3 reads CSARERGQFSYEQYF. This rearrangement joins TRBV20-1 to TRBJ2-7; TCRdb gives TRBD2 as the D gene, but with no DNA this cannot be confirmed. Per germline, CDR1 DFQATT and CDR2 SNEGSKA (reference sequence). This CDR3 comprises 15 residues.

This chain uses TRBV7-2 with TRBJ1-3. This CDR3 has 12 amino acids. Per the germline V gene, CDR1 is SGHTA and CDR2 is FQGNSA. CDR3 loop: CASSPSGNTIYF.

V and J are TRBV5-1 and TRBJ2-5; the TCRdb D gene call, TRBD1, has no DNA to confirm it. The CDR3 length is 16 residues. CDR1 and CDR2 (germline): SGHRS, YFSETQ. This CDR3 is CASSLYYRQGEETQYF.

The V gene is TRBV29-1, the J gene TRBJ2-4; TCRdb gives TRBD1 as the D gene, but with no DNA this cannot be confirmed. Germline CDR1 reads SQVTM; CDR2 reads ANQGSEA. The CDR3 runs 15 residues. Here the CDR3 reads CSVQVPSLSKNIQYF.